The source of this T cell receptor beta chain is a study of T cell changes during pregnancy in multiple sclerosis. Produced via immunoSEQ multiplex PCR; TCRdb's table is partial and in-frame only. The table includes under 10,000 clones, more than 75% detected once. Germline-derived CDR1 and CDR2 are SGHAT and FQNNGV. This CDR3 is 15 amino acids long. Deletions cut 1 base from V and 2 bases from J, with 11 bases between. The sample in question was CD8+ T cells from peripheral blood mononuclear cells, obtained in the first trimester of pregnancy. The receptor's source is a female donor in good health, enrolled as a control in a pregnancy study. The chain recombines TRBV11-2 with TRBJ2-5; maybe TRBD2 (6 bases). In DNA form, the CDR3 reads TGTGCCAGCAGCTTAGCCGGGACTTTGCAAGAGACCCAGTACTTC. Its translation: CASSLAGTLQETQYF.